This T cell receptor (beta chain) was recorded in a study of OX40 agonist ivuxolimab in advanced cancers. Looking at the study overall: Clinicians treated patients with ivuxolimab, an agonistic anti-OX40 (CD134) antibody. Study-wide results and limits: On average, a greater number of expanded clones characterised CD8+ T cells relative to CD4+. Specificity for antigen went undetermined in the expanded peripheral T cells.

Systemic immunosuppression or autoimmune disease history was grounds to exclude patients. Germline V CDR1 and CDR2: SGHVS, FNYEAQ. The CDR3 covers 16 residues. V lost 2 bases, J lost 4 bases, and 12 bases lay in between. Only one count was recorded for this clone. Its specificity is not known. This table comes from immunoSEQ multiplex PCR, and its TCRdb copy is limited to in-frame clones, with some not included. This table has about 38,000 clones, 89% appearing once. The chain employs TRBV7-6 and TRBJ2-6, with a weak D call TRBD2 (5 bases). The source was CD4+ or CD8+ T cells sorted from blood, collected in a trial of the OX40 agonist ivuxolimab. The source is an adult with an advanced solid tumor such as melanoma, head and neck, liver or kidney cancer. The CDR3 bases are TGTGCCAGCAGCTTAAGTAAGGCGGGCGGGGCCAACGTCCTGACTTTC. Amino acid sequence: CASSLSKAGGANVLTF.